This passage covers 2 T cell receptor beta chains from one sample sequenced in a study of CD8+CD57+ T cells in acquired aplastic anemia. Individuals selected for sequencing had exhibited CD8+CD57+ cell expansion on flow cytometry. The template for TCR beta VDJ and CDR3 sequence profiling was genomic DNA. TCRdb re-analysed the reads in MiXCR, keeping a single row per CDR3 protein. The sample yields 150,000 to 200,000 distinct CDR3 sequences, around 48% seen once. The sample comprised sorted CD4+, CD8+, or CD8+CD57+ T cells (not recorded which) from PBMCs. Receptors were obtained from a human donor with aplastic anemia.

The chain joins TRBV2 to TRBJ1-5; D not certain. Germline CDR1 reads SNHLY; CDR2 reads FYNNEI. V shed 1 base and J shed 5 bases, with 15 bases lying between them. This CDR3 has 16 residues. The CDR3 sequence: CASSEGDVKPYQPQHF. The CDR3 region has the DNA TGTGCCAGCAGTGAAGGTGATGTCAAGCCCTATCAGCCCCAGCATTTT.

This clonotype occurred a few times. The chain combines TRBV18 with TRBJ1-3; D unresolved. V lost 6 bases to trimming and J lost 8 bases, with 14 bases between them. The CDR3 has 13 amino acids. The germline gives CDR1 KGHSH, CDR2 LQKENI. The CDR3 DNA sequence: TGTGCCAGCTCGCGGACGGAGTGGGACACCATATATTTT. It translates to CASSRTEWDTIYF.